This record looks at one TCR beta chain sequence and its context. At the survey level, the v3.0 immunoSEQ assay was run. TCRdb's table, derived via immunoSEQ multiplex PCR, lists solely in-frame clones and lacks some. The sample has about 43,000 clones, around 93% seen once. The data are from a study of long-term antiretroviral therapy in people with HIV. This receptor was obtained from a man aged 30 to 45 with HIV. The source was unsorted PBMCs, collected around 9.2 years after starting antiretroviral therapy.

The CDR3 region is CASSEELGIAFF. The CDR3 DNA sequence: TGTGCCAGCAGTGAAGAATTAGGGATAGCTTTCTTT. This chain connects TRBV6-1 to TRBJ1-1; D unresolved. The CDR3 covers 12 residues. Deletions cut 1 base from V and 10 bases from J, with 10 bases between. CDR1 is MNHNS, CDR2 SASEGT, per germline.